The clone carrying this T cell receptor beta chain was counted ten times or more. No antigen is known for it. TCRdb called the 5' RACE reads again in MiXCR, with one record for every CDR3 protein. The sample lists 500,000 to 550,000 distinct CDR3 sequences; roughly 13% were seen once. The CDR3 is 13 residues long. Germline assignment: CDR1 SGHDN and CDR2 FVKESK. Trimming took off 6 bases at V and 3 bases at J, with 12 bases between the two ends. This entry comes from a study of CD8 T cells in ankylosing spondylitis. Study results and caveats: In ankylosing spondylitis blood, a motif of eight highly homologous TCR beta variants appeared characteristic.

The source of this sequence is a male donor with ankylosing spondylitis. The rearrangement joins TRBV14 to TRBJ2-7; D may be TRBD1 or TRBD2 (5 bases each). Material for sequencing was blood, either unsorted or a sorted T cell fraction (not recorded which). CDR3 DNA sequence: TGTGCCAGCAGACCCGGGACCAGCTACGAGCAGTACTTC. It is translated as CASRPGTSYEQYF. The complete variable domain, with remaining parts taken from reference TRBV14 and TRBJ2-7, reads EAGVTQFPSHSVIEKGQTVTLRCDPISGHDNLYWYRRVMGKEIKFLLHFVKESKQDESGMPNNRFLAERTGGTYSTLKVQPAELEDSGVYFCASRPGTSYEQYFGPGTRLTVT.